This T cell receptor beta chain was sequenced in a study of blood T cells in healthy people across ages. The authors ran a second PCR of roughly 7 to 11 cycles using a sample-barcoded 5' primer and a J-beta primer mix. One entry per CDR3 protein, called by TCRdb with MiXCR from the 5' RACE reads. This sample has about 1.8 million distinct CDR3 sequences, with 49% found just once. This CDR3 is built from 17 residues. J lost 2 bases, V lost 4 bases, and 14 bases had no gene match. CDR1 is SGHRS and CDR2 is YFSETQ in the germline V gene. Material for sequencing was blood. The source is a woman in her forties in good health. This chain links TRBV5-1 with TRBJ1-2; 7 positions match TRBD1. The CDR3 nucleotides are TGCGCCAGCAGCCTTGACAGGGCCCATCTTCTCAACTATGGCTACACCTTC. Its protein is CASSLDRAHLLNYGYTF.